A single sample is the source of the 16 T cell receptor beta chains below, sequenced in a study of control samples from healthy donors and cancer patients. TCRdb keeps only in-frame clones here, not all; method: immunoSEQ multiplex PCR. The data show 150,000 to 200,000 clones, just over 85% seen once. Sequencing was done on a sample of blood. These receptors were collected from a woman younger than 45 in good health.

The chain recombines TRBV28 with TRBJ2-3, with D perhaps TRBD2 (6 bases). Per germline, CDR1 MDHEN and CDR2 SYDVKM. V was cut by 2 bases and J by 6 bases, with 12 bases left in between. The CDR3 is 14 residues long. DNA of the CDR3: TGTGCCAGCAGTTTAGGGAGGAGGATGGATACGCAGTATTTT. Translation gives CASSLGRRMDTQYF.

The chain combines TRBV7-9 with TRBJ2-7; unclear D gene. The CDR3 length is 13 residues. V lost 5 bases to trimming and J lost 7 bases, with 15 bases between them. Germline values: CDR1 SEHNR, CDR2 FQNEAQ (reference sequence). The CDR3 nucleotides are TGTGCCAGCAGCCCCCCGGCGGCGGCTGAGCAGTACTTC. Translated, it gives CASSPPAAAEQYF.

V usage is TRBV27 and J usage is TRBJ1-1, with a weak D call TRBD1 (5 bases). Germline-derived CDR1 and CDR2 are MNHEY and SMNVEV (reference sequence). Trimming left V 4 bases short and J 8 bases short, with 14 bases between. The CDR3 length is 13 residues. The CDR3 DNA follows: TGTGCCAGCAGTTCGGGGCCCGGAGGAGAAGCTTTCTTT. Protein sequence: CASSSGPGGEAFF.

This chain links TRBV30 with TRBJ1-3, with D hard to call. CDR3 length: 13 residues. The germline V gene encodes CDR1 GTSNPN and CDR2 SVGIG (reference sequence). Trimming stripped 5 bases from V and 4 bases from J, with 12 bases between. Here the CDR3 DNA reads TGTGCCTGGGCCGGAGGTGCGGGAAACACCATATATTTT. Protein: CAWAGGAGNTIYF.

The chain joins TRBV27 to TRBJ1-1; D is undetermined. Germline V gives CDR1 MNHEY, CDR2 SMNVEV (reference sequence). V was clipped by 5 bases and J by 1 base, with 20 bases between them. The CDR3 consists of 17 residues. CDR3 DNA: TGTGCCAGCAGTCCTACGGGCCCAAAACCGACGAACACTGAAGCTTTCTTT. It encodes CASSPTGPKPTNTEAFF.

The chain joins TRBV27 to TRBJ2-7; D not certain. Looked up from germline, CDR1 is MNHEY and CDR2 is SMNVEV (reference sequence). The ends were cut back, 6 bases at V and 0 bases at J, with 12 bases in the middle. The length of the CDR3 is 14 residues. Here the CDR3 DNA reads TGTGCCAGCAGCAGGTGGGCAGCCTCCTACGAGCAGTACTTC. Amino acids: CASSRWAASYEQYF.

The chain is built from TRBV25-1 and TRBJ1-1, with D possibly TRBD1 on 6 matching bases. The CDR3 sequence is 11 residues long. Germline V gene lookup returns CDR1 MGHDK and CDR2 SYGVNS. With 5 bases removed from V and 8 bases from J, the gap between germline ends came to 9 bases. Here the CDR3 DNA reads TGTGCCAGCAGTCCCGGGACAGAAGCTTTCTTT. Translating gives CASSPGTEAFF.

This clone was counted a single time. The chain uses TRBV7-9 and TRBJ2-5; 7 bases align to TRBD1. There are 13 residues in the CDR3. Germline assignment: CDR1 SEHNR and CDR2 FQNEAQ (reference sequence). V dropped 6 bases and J dropped 3; count of bases not matched to a gene: 4. The CDR3 bases are TGTGCCAGCAGACGACAGGGCGAAGAGACCCAGTACTTC. This sequence encodes CASRRQGEETQYF.

This sequence joins TRBV10-2 and TRBJ2-7, with D perhaps given as TRBD1 or TRBD2 (5 bases each). CDR1 and CDR2 from the germline V gene are WSHSY and SAAADI. The V gene lost 3 bases and the J gene lost 2 bases, with 8 bases spanning the gap. This CDR3 is 13 amino acids long. In DNA form, the CDR3 reads TGCGCCAGCAGTGACCGAGGGGCCTACGAGCAGTACGTC. This gives the protein CASSDRGAYEQYV.

J is TRBJ2-3 and V is TRBV28; 9 bases align to TRBD2. The CDR3 covers 16 residues. The V segment lost 6 bases and the J segment 0 bases; nucleotides outside the gene matches: 7. Germline CDR1 and CDR2: MDHEN and SYDVKM. CDR3 loop: CASSRSLAGSTDTQYF. For the CDR3, the DNA is TGTGCCAGCAGCCGTAGCCTAGCGGGGAGCACAGATACGCAGTATTTT.

In its sample, this clone was seen a few times. One junction end disagrees with the germline gene, perhaps due to a read error. The rearrangement joins TRBV6-4 to TRBJ2-7, with 10 bases lining up with TRBD1. This CDR3 is 17 amino acids long. In germline, CDR1 is MRHNA, CDR2 SNTAGT. CDR3 amino acids: CASSEEGMGTGAYVQYF. DNA of the CDR3: TGTGCCAGCAGTGAAGAAGGGATGGGGACAGGGGCTTACGTGCAGTACTTC.

The V gene is TRBV5-1, the J gene TRBJ2-2, with 7 bases fitting TRBD1. The V gene's germline CDR1 is SGHRS and CDR2 YFSETQ. Trimming cost V 5 bases and J 0 bases; bases outside gene matches: 4. CDR3 length: 15 amino acids. This CDR3 is CASRGGQSNTGELFF. The CDR3 coding sequence is TGCGCCAGCAGAGGGGGACAGTCGAACACCGGGGAGCTGTTTTTT.

J is TRBJ2-2 and V is TRBV11-2; possibly TRBD1 for D (5 bases). Germline loops: CDR1 SGHAT, CDR2 FQNNGV. The CDR3 totals 14 residues. V dropped 7 bases and J dropped 1 base, with 10 bases sitting between them. In DNA form, the CDR3 reads TGTGCCAGCAAGGGTCAGGGGAACACCGGGGAGCTGTTTTTT. It encodes CASKGQGNTGELFF.

The CDR3 protein is CASSSQGGNTEAFF. The CDR3 coding sequence is TGCGCCAGCAGCTCGCAGGGAGGGAACACTGAAGCTTTCTTT. The chain combines TRBV5-1 with TRBJ1-1; weak D call: TRBD1 (5 bases). The CDR3 spans 14 residues. Trimming shortened V by 3 bases and J by 1 base, and 10 bases separated the two germline ends. From germline, CDR1 is SGHRS and CDR2 YFSETQ.

The rearrangement joins TRBV4-1 to TRBJ2-2, with D maybe TRBD1 (5 bases). This CDR3 has 15 amino acids. Germline assignment: CDR1 MGHRA and CDR2 YSYEKL. The V end was cut by 3 bases, the J end by 4 bases, with 12 bases between. The CDR3 sequence is CASSQTAILTGELFF. The CDR3 coding sequence is TGCGCCAGCAGCCAGACAGCTATACTCACCGGGGAGCTGTTTTTT.

There are a few counts of this clone. V usage is TRBV11-2 and J usage is TRBJ2-2; D is unclear. The V gene lost 0 bases and the J gene lost 0 bases, with 2 bases spanning the gap. The germline gives CDR1 SGHAT, CDR2 FQNNGV. The CDR3 is 14 amino acids. CDR3 DNA: TGTGCCAGCAGCTTAGACCCGAACACCGGGGAGCTGTTTTTT. Translated: CASSLDPNTGELFF.